The 15 T cell receptor beta chains below all came from one sample that was sequenced in a study of blood T cell repertoires in COVID-19. The data were produced by immunoSEQ multiplex PCR, yet TCRdb's version contains in-frame clones alone and is incomplete. The profile shows around 80,000 clones, around 86% of them singletons. The sample comprised peripheral blood. All receptors come from a human donor in a cohort sampled during active COVID-19.

The genes are TRBV15 and TRBJ1-3; D gene unclear. The germline V and J ends were trimmed by 4 bases and 0 bases, with 7 bases remaining between them. The germline V gene encodes CDR1 LNHNV and CDR2 YYDKDF (reference sequence). This CDR3 is 14 amino acids long. This CDR3 reads CATSTPDSGNTIYF. In DNA, the CDR3 is TGTGCCACCAGCACCCCAGACTCTGGAAACACCATATATTTT.

The chain is built from TRBV7-3 and TRBJ2-5; perhaps TRBD2 as D (6 bases). The V gene lost 3 bases and the J gene lost 4 bases, with 9 bases spanning the gap. Germline CDR1 reads SGHTA; CDR2 reads FQGTGA. The CDR3 is 13 amino acids. CDR3 coding DNA: TGTGCCAGCAGCTTCGAAGCGGGAGAGACCCAGTACTTC. Its protein product is CASSFEAGETQYF.

V is TRBV7-9 and J is TRBJ2-2; weak D call: TRBD2 (5 bases). V was shortened by 10 bases and J by 2 bases, with 17 bases between the two germline ends. This CDR3 region has 15 residues. From germline, CDR1 is SEHNR and CDR2 FQNEAQ (reference sequence). DNA of the CDR3: TGTGCCATGCCCCGGGGAACAGCCAACACCGGGGAGCTGTTTTTT. This sequence encodes CAMPRGTANTGELFF. The complete variable domain, with remaining parts taken from reference TRBV7-9 and TRBJ2-2, reads DTGVSQNPRHKITKRGQNVTFRCDPISEHNRLYWYRQTLGQGPEFLTYFQNEAQLEKSRLLSDRFSAERPKGSFSTLEIQRTEQGDSAMYLCAMPRGTANTGELFFGEGSRLTVL.

The rearrangement uses TRBV5-1 and TRBJ2-7; D unresolved. The V gene's germline CDR1 is SGHRS and CDR2 YFSETQ. This CDR3 is 14 amino acids long. Trimming pared 0 bases from V and 6 bases from J, leaving 13 bases between. CDR3 protein: CASSLGGPPTEQYF. As DNA, the CDR3 is TGCGCCAGCAGCTTGGGTGGGCCCCCCACCGAGCAGTACTTC.

The V gene is TRBV10-3, the J gene TRBJ1-5; a weak D match, TRBD1 (5 bases). The CDR3 spans 15 residues. The germline CDR1 and CDR2 sequences are ENHRY and SYGVKD. V was shortened by 6 bases and J by 7 bases, with 19 bases between the two germline ends. The CDR3, as DNA: TGTGCCATCAGACCGGGACTCCCCTTCTTACAGCCCCAGCATTTT. Translating gives CAIRPGLPFLQPQHF.

The CDR3 nucleotides read TGTGCCAGTAGTAGGGCAGGGGCGGGTACAGATACGCAGTATTTT. Translating it yields CASSRAGAGTDTQYF. The genes are TRBV19 and TRBJ2-3, with a possible D match to TRBD1 (6 bases). The CDR3 covers 15 residues. V lost 4 bases to trimming and J lost 3 bases, with 14 bases between them. Germline V gives CDR1 LNHDA, CDR2 SQIVND (reference sequence).

The rearrangement uses TRBV19 and TRBJ2-5; 7 bases align to TRBD1. The length of the CDR3 is 13 residues. Germline CDR1 LNHDA, CDR2 SQIVND (reference sequence). J lost 5 bases, V lost 2 bases, and 2 bases had no gene match. The CDR3 protein is CASSITGVETQYF. CDR3 coding DNA: TGTGCCAGTAGTATAACAGGGGTGGAGACCCAGTACTTC.

The genes are TRBV12-3 or TRBV12-4 and TRBJ2-5; TRBD1 might be the D (5 bases). CDR3 size: 13 residues. V was cut by 4 bases and J by 1 base, with 7 bases left in between. This CDR3 reads CASSSDSQETQYF. The CDR3 DNA reads as TGTGCCAGCAGTTCTGACAGCCAAGAGACCCAGTACTTC.

This sequence joins TRBV12-3 or TRBV12-4 and TRBJ2-2, with D unresolved. V was shortened by 7 bases and J by 4 bases, with 10 bases between the two germline ends. The CDR3 contains 13 residues. CDR3 in DNA: TGTGCCAGCACCTTTACGGGCACCGGGGAGCTGTTTTTT. As protein: CASTFTGTGELFF.

The chain carries TRBV7-8 and TRBJ2-2; 10 bases map to TRBD1. V lost 4 bases, J lost 3 bases, and 8 bases stayed unmatched. The CDR3 is made up of 17 amino acids. Germline assignment: CDR1 SGHVS and CDR2 FQNEAQ. As DNA, the CDR3 is TGTGCCAGCAGCTCCCAGCGGGGACAGGGGTACACCGGGGAGCTGTTTTTT. This translates into CASSSQRGQGYTGELFF. Full variable domain (missing parts from reference TRBV7-8 and TRBJ2-2): GAGVSQSPRYKVAKRGQDVALRCDPISGHVSLFWYQQALGQGPEFLTYFQNEAQLDKSGLPSDRFFAERPEGSVSTLKIQRTQQEDSAVYLCASSSQRGQGYTGELFFGEGSRLTVL.

This chain joins TRBV5-1 and TRBJ1-5; D remains unclear. Between the trimmed V and J ends, which lost 0 bases and 7 bases, there was a span of 8 bases. The CDR3 length is 13 residues. Germline V lookup: CDR1 SGHRS, CDR2 YFSETQ. CDR3 region: CASSLGVRQPQHF. In nucleotides, the CDR3 is TGCGCCAGCAGCTTGGGTGTGAGGCAGCCCCAGCATTTT.

V usage is TRBV7-6 and J usage is TRBJ2-7; 7 bases are shared with TRBD1. From germline, CDR1 is SGHVS and CDR2 FNYEAQ. The CDR3 spans 14 residues. V lost 4 bases, J lost 2 bases, and 5 bases stayed unmatched. CDR3: CASSSWTGTYEQYF. The DNA for the CDR3 is TGTGCCAGCAGCTCCTGGACAGGAACCTACGAGCAGTACTTC.

This clone was recorded only once. This chain connects TRBV15 to TRBJ1-4; 8 bases are a match to TRBD1. This CDR3 has 15 residues. The junction had 12 bases not matched to a gene; V was cut back by 7 bases and J by 8 bases. Germline-derived CDR1 and CDR2 are LNHNV and YYDKDF (reference sequence). CDR3 bases: TGTGCCACCAAGTTGGCTAGGACAGGGTCGGAAAAACTGTTTTTT. As protein: CATKLARTGSEKLFF.

This chain links TRBV13 with TRBJ2-7; the match to TRBD1 covers 9 bases. The V gene end was trimmed by 5 bases and the J gene end by 3 bases; junction bases not matched to a gene: 5. The CDR3 has 14 amino acids. Germline V gene data show CDR1 as PRHDT and CDR2 as FYEKMQ (reference sequence). The CDR3: CASSRTGARYEQYF. CDR3 bases: TGTGCCAGCAGCCGGACAGGGGCACGCTACGAGCAGTACTTC.

The chain joins TRBV6-5 to TRBJ1-2, with a tentative D call TRBD1 (5 bases). The V gene's germline CDR1 is MNHEY and CDR2 SVGAGI. Between the trimmed V and J ends, which lost 5 bases and 7 bases, there was a span of 14 bases. This CDR3 is 13 amino acids long. In DNA, the CDR3 is TGTGCCAGCAGTCCCCGCAGGGTCGCTGGCTACACCTTC. Protein sequence: CASSPRRVAGYTF.